The 13 T cell receptor beta chains in this list originate from one sample, sequenced in a study of T cell repertoires in cytomegalovirus infection. TCRdb re-analysed the reads in MiXCR, keeping a single row per CDR3 protein. The sample includes about 480,000 distinct CDR3 sequences, around a third of them seen just once. What these receptors recognize is not known. The source was cultured PBMCs, collected from culture after CMV antigen stimulation. The receptors were sampled from a human donor in good health (CMV status not recorded). Some clones in this sample may be carry-over from other donors' samples.

The CDR3 DNA sequence: TGTGCCAGTAGTGGAACCATCCCGGGAAACACCATATATTTT. Translated: CASSGTIPGNTIYF. The J gene is TRBJ1-3, the V gene TRBV19; the D is unclear. CDR1 is LNHDA, CDR2 SQIVND, per germline (reference sequence). The CDR3 runs 14 residues. Deletions cut 5 bases from V and 4 bases from J, with 12 bases between.

The V call is TRBV11-2, the J call TRBJ1-1; tentative D call: TRBD1 (6 bases). From germline, CDR1 is SGHAT and CDR2 FQNNGV. CDR3 length: 13 residues. The V gene lost 1 base and the J gene lost 7 bases, with 10 bases spanning the gap. The CDR3 sequence is CASSLGQVGEAFF. CDR3 coding DNA: TGTGCCAGCAGCTTAGGACAGGTCGGTGAAGCTTTCTTT.

J is TRBJ2-7 and V is TRBV7-2, with a tentative D call TRBD1 (6 bases). Trimming shortened V by 7 bases and J by 1 base, and 11 bases separated the two germline ends. This CDR3 contains 13 residues. Germline CDR1 and CDR2: SGHTA and FQGNSA. The CDR3 loop is CASNTGNSYEQYF. The CDR3 DNA sequence: TGTGCCAGCAACACAGGGAATTCCTACGAGCAGTACTTC. The entire variable domain, with the rest obtained from reference TRBV7-2 and TRBJ2-7, is as follows: GAGVSQSPSNKVTEKGKDVELRCDPISGHTALYWYRQSLGQGLEFLIYFQGNSAPDKSGLPSDRFSAERTGGSVSTLTIQRTQQEDSAVYLCASNTGNSYEQYFGPGTRLTVT.

This clonotype was observed at least ten times. V usage is TRBV7-2 and J usage is TRBJ2-1, with 9 bases matching TRBD2. Germline V gene data show CDR1 as SGHTA and CDR2 as FQGNSA. V shed 1 base and J 15 bases; nucleotides not matched to a gene: 10. CDR3 length: 14 amino acids. CDR3 DNA sequence: TGTGCCAGCAGCTTAGTCCCCCTTAGCGGGAGTCCGTTCTTC. This codes for CASSLVPLSGSPFF.

This clonotype appeared a few times. The V and J genes are TRBV19 and TRBJ2-1, with D unresolved. Germline V lookup: CDR1 LNHDA, CDR2 SQIVND (reference sequence). This CDR3 has 17 residues. Trimming removed 7 bases from V and 5 bases from J, with 24 bases in between. CDR3 residues: CASTLNPVGSMDNEQFF. Written as DNA, the CDR3 is TGTGCCAGTACTCTAAATCCGGTAGGGTCCATGGACAATGAGCAGTTCTTC. Drawing the rest from reference TRBV19 and TRBJ2-1, the complete variable domain is DGGITQSPKYLFRKEGQNVTLSCEQNLNHDAMYWYRQDPGQGLRLIYYSQIVNDFQKGDIAEGYSVSREKKESFPLTVTSAQKNPTAFYLCASTLNPVGSMDNEQFFGPGTRLTVL.

This clonotype was observed at least ten times. The CDR3 bases are TGTGCCACACCCTCCGGGACAGGGGACCAAGAGACCCAGTACTTC. Amino acids: CATPSGTGDQETQYF. The gene calls are TRBV24-1 and TRBJ2-5; 10 positions match TRBD1. Germline V gene sequence: CDR1 KGHDR, CDR2 SFDVKD. This CDR3 is built from 15 residues. Germline trimming cut 10 bases from V and 0 bases from J; bases unmatched to any gene: 7.

The J gene is TRBJ2-1, the V gene TRBV24-1; 8 bases match TRBD1. CDR3 length: 17 amino acids. The germline gives CDR1 KGHDR, CDR2 SFDVKD. V dropped 3 bases and J dropped 1; count of bases not matched to a gene: 7. CDR3 bases: TGTGCCACCAGTGATCCTGCCAGGGGGCCTTCCTACAATGAGCAGTTCTTC. Translating it yields CATSDPARGPSYNEQFF.

This clonotype has a count of ten or more. The gene calls are TRBV12-3 or TRBV12-4 and TRBJ1-5; no firm D call. The germline V and J ends were trimmed by 0 bases and 3 bases, with 9 bases remaining between them. This CDR3 region has 15 residues. The CDR3 DNA reads TGTGCCAGCAGTTTAGCCCATGACGACAATCAGCCCCAGCATTTT. It yields the protein CASSLAHDDNQPQHF.

The chain carries TRBV18 and TRBJ2-5, with no clear D. Between the trimmed V and J ends, which lost 3 bases and 2 bases, there was a span of 4 bases. The germline gives CDR1 KGHSH, CDR2 LQKENI. The CDR3 is 12 amino acids. The chain's CDR3 is CASSPGQETQYF. CDR3 coding DNA: TGTGCCAGCTCACCCGGACAAGAGACCCAGTACTTC. The full variable domain, completed using reference TRBV18 and TRBJ2-5, is NAGVMQNPRHLVRRRGQEARLRCSPMKGHSHVYWYRQLPEEGLKFMVYLQKENIIDESGMPKERFSAEFPKEGPSILRIQQVVRGDSAAYFCASSPGQETQYFGPGTRLLVL.

This clonotype was counted only a few times. This chain joins TRBV4-1 and TRBJ1-6; possibly TRBD1 for D (5 bases). Germline-derived CDR1 and CDR2 are MGHRA and YSYEKL. The CDR3 spans 17 residues. The ends were cut back, 6 bases at V and 0 bases at J, with 15 bases in the middle. CDR3 residues: CASRQQDIISYNSPLHF. CDR3 DNA sequence: TGCGCCAGCAGACAACAGGATATTATCTCCTATAATTCACCCCTCCACTTT.

The chain couples TRBV12-3 or TRBV12-4 to TRBJ2-1; D is possibly TRBD1 or TRBD2 (5 bases each). The V end was cut by 3 bases, the J end by 7 bases, with 10 bases between. This CDR3 contains 13 residues. CDR3 residues: CASSFGGGNEQFF. The CDR3 DNA follows: TGTGCCAGCAGTTTTGGGGGTGGGAATGAGCAGTTCTTC.

This clonotype was seen ten or more times. V gene TRBV20-1 combines with J gene TRBJ1-5; D not certain. The CDR3 runs to 14 residues. V lost 0 bases and J lost 7, with 13 bases in between. The V gene's germline CDR1 is DFQATT and CDR2 SNEGSKA (reference sequence). The CDR3 reads CSARDRTAPQPQHF. DNA for the CDR3: TGCAGTGCTAGAGATAGGACCGCACCCCAGCCCCAGCATTTT.

The rearrangement links TRBV9 to TRBJ1-2, with D maybe TRBD1 (5 bases). This CDR3 spans 15 amino acids. Trimming cost V 0 bases and J 4 bases, with 13 bases left between them. Per the germline V gene, CDR1 is SGDLS and CDR2 is YYNGEE. The CDR3 DNA is TGTGCCAGCAGCGTAGCCACAGGTAGCCTCTATGGCTACACCTTC. Its translation is CASSVATGSLYGYTF.